Shown below are 7 T cell receptor beta chains from a single sample sequenced in a study of control samples from healthy donors and cancer patients. The table came from immunoSEQ multiplex PCR; TCRdb's copy has only in-frame clones and leaves some out. Among some 150,000 clones listed, more than 85% were seen once. Specimen: blood. The receptor set was obtained from a man aged 25 to 45 in good health.

This clone was recorded at least ten times. V and J are TRBV9 and TRBJ1-3, with D unclear. The V end lost 3 bases, the J end lost 0 bases, and 10 bases lay between the germline ends. The CDR3 loop spans 15 amino acids. Germline lookup yields CDR1 SGDLS and CDR2 YYNGEE. The CDR3 nucleotides are TGTGCCAGCAGCGCCGGGGTGCACTCTGGAAACACCATATATTTT. Its translation: CASSAGVHSGNTIYF.

The rearrangement joins TRBV28 to TRBJ2-3, with a tentative D call TRBD1 (6 bases). CDR3 length: 15 residues. Trimming removed 3 bases from V and 5 bases from J, with 15 bases in between. Germline assignment: CDR1 MDHEN and CDR2 SYDVKM. CDR3 residues: CASSFLRRGVDTQYF. CDR3 nucleotides: TGTGCCAGCAGTTTTTTGCGCAGGGGTGTAGATACGCAGTATTTT.

The chain employs TRBV27 and TRBJ1-6; 9 bases fit TRBD1. The CDR3 runs 14 residues. With V trimmed by 5 bases and J by 16 bases, 12 bases remained unmatched. Germline V gene lookup returns CDR1 MNHEY and CDR2 SMNVEV (reference sequence). CDR3 loop: CASSPGTGPTSLHF. The DNA of the CDR3 is TGTGCCAGCAGTCCCGGGACAGGGCCAACTTCACTCCACTTT.

In this sample, this clone turned up once. The rearrangement joins TRBV27 to TRBJ1-1; D gene ambiguous. From germline, CDR1 is MNHEY and CDR2 SMNVEV (reference sequence). CDR3 size: 14 residues. V lost 3 bases and J lost 11, with 19 bases in between. The CDR3 protein is CASSFTPAQSEAFF. The CDR3 region has the DNA TGTGCCAGCAGTTTTACCCCCGCGCAGAGTGAGGCTTTCTTT.

This chain links TRBV20-1 with TRBJ2-7; D possibly corresponds to TRBD1 (6 bases). V was pared by 4 bases and J by 7 bases, with 11 bases between. Looked up from germline, CDR1 is DFQATT and CDR2 is SNEGSKA (reference sequence). The CDR3 is 11 residues long. CDR3 DNA: TGCAGTGCTACCACAGGGCTGGAGCAGTACTTC. This gives the protein CSATTGLEQYF.

This chain joins TRBV27 and TRBJ2-7; tentatively, D is TRBD2 (5 bases). CDR1 and CDR2 (germline): MNHEY, SMNVEV (reference sequence). The V end lost 5 bases, the J end lost 1 base, and 15 bases lay between the germline ends. CDR3 length equals 15 residues. The CDR3 DNA follows: TGTGCCAGCAGTCCACTAGGTGCCGTGTCCTACGAGCAGTACTTC. It translates to CASSPLGAVSYEQYF.

The rearrangement links TRBV14 to TRBJ1-1; possibly TRBD1 for D (6 bases). The CDR3 has 13 amino acids. With 1 base removed from V and 10 bases from J, the gap between germline ends came to 13 bases. The germline V gene has CDR1 SGHDN and CDR2 FVKESK. CDR3 sequence reads: CASSQARGARAFF. The CDR3 bases are TGTGCCAGCAGCCAAGCTAGGGGGGCGCGAGCTTTCTTT.